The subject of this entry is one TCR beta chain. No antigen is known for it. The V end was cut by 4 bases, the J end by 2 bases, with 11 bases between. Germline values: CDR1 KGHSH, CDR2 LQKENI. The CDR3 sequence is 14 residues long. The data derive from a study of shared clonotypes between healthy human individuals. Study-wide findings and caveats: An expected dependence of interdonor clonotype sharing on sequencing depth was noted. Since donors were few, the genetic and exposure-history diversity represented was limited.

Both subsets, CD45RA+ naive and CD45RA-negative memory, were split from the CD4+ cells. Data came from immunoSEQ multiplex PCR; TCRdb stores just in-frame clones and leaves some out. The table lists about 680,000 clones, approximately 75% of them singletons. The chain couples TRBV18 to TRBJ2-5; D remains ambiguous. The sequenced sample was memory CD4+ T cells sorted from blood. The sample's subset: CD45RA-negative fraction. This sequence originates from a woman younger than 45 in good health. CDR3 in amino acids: CASSQTAIQETQYF. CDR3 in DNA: TGTGCCAGCTCACAAACGGCGATACAAGAGACCCAGTACTTC.